This TCR beta chain was recorded in a study of cytomegalovirus exposure and HLA in healthy donors. The CDR3 runs to 13 residues. V lost 8 bases and J lost 7; bases outside the gene matches: 8. Germline CDR1 is LNHDA and CDR2 is SQIVND (reference sequence). The assay was immunoSEQ multiplex PCR, and TCRdb's table has in-frame clones only and misses some. The table lists roughly 330,000 clones, approximately 90% of them singletons. Points from the study as a whole: Using the classifier, cytomegalovirus status was reportedly diagnosed with high specificity and sensitivity. The study recorded 150 to 200 TCR beta chains that were cytomegalovirus-associated. Usually a TCR sequence was rare, but some public TCRs were found in many donors.

A word on this clone: Its antigen is still unknown.

While the first cohort had several hundred subjects, the donors belonged to the separate validation cohort of about 110 subjects. Sample: PBMCs. This chain uses TRBV19 with TRBJ1-2, with 9 positions matching TRBD1. The receptor comes from a woman younger than 45 in good health and CMV-seropositive. The DNA of the CDR3 is TGTGCCAGTGAGGACAGGGGAATGTTTGGCTACACCTTC. Translation: CASEDRGMFGYTF. Full variable domain (outside the CDR3, taken from reference TRBV19 and TRBJ1-2): DGGITQSPKYLFRKEGQNVTLSCEQNLNHDAMYWYRQDPGQGLRLIYYSQIVNDFQKGDIAEGYSVSREKKESFPLTVTSAQKNPTAFYLCASEDRGMFGYTFGSGTRLTVV.